This T cell receptor beta chain derives from a study of cytomegalovirus exposure and HLA in healthy donors. Notes on the study in general: In a later analysis, TCR beta V- and J-gene trimming showed a link to a missense DCLRE1C variant. Information on immune exposure was restricted to one variable (CMV serostatus).

Concerning this clone itself: Its antigen remains unidentified.

The PCR employed 60 Vbeta primers together with 13 Jbeta primers. Repertoires were generated with immunoSEQ multiplex PCR, while TCRdb's copy carries only in-frame clones and drops some. The sample carries under 200,000 clones, around 65% recorded once. The CDR3 consists of 12 residues. Trimming cost V 6 bases and J 13 bases; bases outside gene matches: 9. The V gene's germline CDR1 is MDHEN and CDR2 SYDVKM. The chain couples TRBV28 to TRBJ1-2, with 9 nucleotides matching TRBD1. The clonotype originates from a woman aged 40 to 50 in good health and CMV-seropositive. Sequencing was carried out using PBMCs. The CDR3 coding sequence is TGTGCCAGCAGCCCCGGACAGGGGTATTTCACCTTC. Its protein is CASSPGQGYFTF.